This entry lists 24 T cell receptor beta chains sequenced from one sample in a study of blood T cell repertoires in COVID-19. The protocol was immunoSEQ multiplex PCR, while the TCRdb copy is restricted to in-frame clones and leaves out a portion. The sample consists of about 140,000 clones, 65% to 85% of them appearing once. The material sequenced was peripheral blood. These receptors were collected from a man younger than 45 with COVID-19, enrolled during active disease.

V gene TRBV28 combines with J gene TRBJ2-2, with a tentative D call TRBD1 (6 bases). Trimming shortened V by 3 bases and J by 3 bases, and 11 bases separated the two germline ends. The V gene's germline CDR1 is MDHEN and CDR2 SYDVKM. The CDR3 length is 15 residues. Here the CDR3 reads CASSFLQGDTGELFF. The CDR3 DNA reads TGTGCCAGCAGTTTCTTACAGGGAGACACCGGGGAGCTGTTTTTT.

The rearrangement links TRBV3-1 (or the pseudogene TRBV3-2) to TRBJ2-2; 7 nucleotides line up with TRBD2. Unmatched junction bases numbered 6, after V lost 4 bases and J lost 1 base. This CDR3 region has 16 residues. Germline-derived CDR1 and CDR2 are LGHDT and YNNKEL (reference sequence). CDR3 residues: CASSRLSGQNTGELFF. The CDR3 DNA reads TGTGCCAGCAGCCGTCTTAGCGGGCAGAACACCGGGGAGCTGTTTTTT.

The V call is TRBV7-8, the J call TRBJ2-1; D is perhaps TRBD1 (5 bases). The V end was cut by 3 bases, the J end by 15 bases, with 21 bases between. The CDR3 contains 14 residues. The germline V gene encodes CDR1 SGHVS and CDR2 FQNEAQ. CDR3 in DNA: TGTGCCAGCAGCTTGATCTTGAGACCGCCGCAGGGGTTCTTC. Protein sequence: CASSLILRPPQGFF.

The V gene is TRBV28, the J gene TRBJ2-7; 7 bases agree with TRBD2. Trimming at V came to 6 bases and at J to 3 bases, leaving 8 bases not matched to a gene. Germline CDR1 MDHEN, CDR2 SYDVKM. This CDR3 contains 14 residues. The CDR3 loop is CASSWPGGSYEQYF. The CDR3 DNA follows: TGTGCCAGCAGCTGGCCCGGGGGGAGCTACGAGCAGTACTTC.

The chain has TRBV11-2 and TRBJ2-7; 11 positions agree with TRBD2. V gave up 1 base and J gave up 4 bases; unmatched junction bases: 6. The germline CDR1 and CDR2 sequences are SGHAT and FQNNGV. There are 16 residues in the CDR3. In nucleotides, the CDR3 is TGTGCCAGCAGCTTAGGTACTAGCGGGAGTGGGTACGAGCAGTACTTC. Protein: CASSLGTSGSGYEQYF.

CDR3 residues: CASSLLPGSTDTQYF. In DNA form, the CDR3 reads TGTGCCAGCAGCTTATTACCGGGAAGTACAGATACGCAGTATTTT. This chain links TRBV7-9 with TRBJ2-3; possibly TRBD2 for D (5 bases). Germline assignment: CDR1 SEHNR and CDR2 FQNEAQ (reference sequence). The CDR3 totals 15 residues. With 2 bases removed from V and 3 bases from J, the gap between germline ends came to 12 bases. Looking up the rest from reference TRBV7-9 and TRBJ2-3 gives the full variable domain: DTGVSQNPRHKITKRGQNVTFRCDPISEHNRLYWYRQTLGQGPEFLTYFQNEAQLEKSRLLSDRFSAERPKGSFSTLEIQRTEQGDSAMYLCASSLLPGSTDTQYFGPGTRLTVL.

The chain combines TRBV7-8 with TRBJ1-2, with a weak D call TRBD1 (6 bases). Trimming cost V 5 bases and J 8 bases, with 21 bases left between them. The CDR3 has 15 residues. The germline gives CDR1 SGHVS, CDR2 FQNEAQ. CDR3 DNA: TGTGCCAGCAGCCCAAAGGGGGGGGGCAGGGCCGGCTACACCTTC. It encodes CASSPKGGGRAGYTF.

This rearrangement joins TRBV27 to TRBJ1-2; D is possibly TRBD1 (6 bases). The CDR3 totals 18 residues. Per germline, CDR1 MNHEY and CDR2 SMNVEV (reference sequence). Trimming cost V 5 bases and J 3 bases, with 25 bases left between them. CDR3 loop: CASSRPFPIGGGDYGYTF. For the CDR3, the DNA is TGTGCCAGCAGTCGGCCTTTCCCCATCGGGGGGGGCGACTATGGCTACACCTTC.

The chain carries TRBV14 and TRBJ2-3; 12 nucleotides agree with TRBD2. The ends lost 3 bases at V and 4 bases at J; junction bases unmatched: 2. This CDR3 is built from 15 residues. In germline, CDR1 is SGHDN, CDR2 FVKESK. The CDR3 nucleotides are TGTGCCAGCAGCCAGACTAGCGGGAGCTCAGATACGCAGTATTTT. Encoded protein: CASSQTSGSSDTQYF.

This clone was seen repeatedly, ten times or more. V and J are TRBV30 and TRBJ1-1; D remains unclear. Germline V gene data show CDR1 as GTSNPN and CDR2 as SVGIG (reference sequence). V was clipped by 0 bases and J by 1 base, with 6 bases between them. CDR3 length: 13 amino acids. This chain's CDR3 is CAWSVDKNTEAFF. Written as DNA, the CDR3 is TGTGCCTGGAGTGTCGACAAGAACACTGAAGCTTTCTTT. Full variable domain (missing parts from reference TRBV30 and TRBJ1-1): SQTIHQWPATLVQPVGSPLSLECTVEGTSNPNLYWYRQAAGRGLQLLFYSVGIGQISSEVPQNLSASRPQDRQFILSSKKLLLSDSGFYLCAWSVDKNTEAFFGQGTRLTVV.

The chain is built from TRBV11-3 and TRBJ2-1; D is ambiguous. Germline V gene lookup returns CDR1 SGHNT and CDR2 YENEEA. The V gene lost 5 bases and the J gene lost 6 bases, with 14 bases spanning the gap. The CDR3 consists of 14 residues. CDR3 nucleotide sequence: TGTGCCAGCAGCCCTACCCGACTCTCCAATGAGCAGTTCTTC. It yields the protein CASSPTRLSNEQFF. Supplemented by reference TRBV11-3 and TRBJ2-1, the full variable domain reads EAGVVQSPRYKIIEKKQPVAFWCNPISGHNTLYWYLQNLGQGPELLIRYENEEAVDDSQLPKDRFSAERLKGVDSTLKIQPAELGDSAVYLCASSPTRLSNEQFFGPGTRLTVL.

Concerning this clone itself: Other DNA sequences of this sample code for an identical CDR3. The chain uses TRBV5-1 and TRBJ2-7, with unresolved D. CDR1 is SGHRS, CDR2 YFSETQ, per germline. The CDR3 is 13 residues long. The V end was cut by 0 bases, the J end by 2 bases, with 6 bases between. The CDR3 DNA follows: TGCGCCAGCAGCTTGGGCGGTACCTACGAGCAGTACTTC. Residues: CASSLGGTYEQYF. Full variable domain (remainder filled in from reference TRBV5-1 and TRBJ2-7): KAGVTQTPRYLIKTRGQQVTLSCSPISGHRSVSWYQQTPGQGLQFLFEYFSETQRNKGNFPGRFSGRQFSNSRSEMNVSTLELGDSALYLCASSLGGTYEQYFGPGTRLTVT.

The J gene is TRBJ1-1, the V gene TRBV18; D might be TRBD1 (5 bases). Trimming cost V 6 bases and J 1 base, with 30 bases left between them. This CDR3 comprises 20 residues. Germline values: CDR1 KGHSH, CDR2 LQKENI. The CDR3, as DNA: TGTGCCAGCTCTTTCCTATCGGCAGGGCGGATTGGTGAATGGAACACTGAAGCTTTCTTT. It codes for CASSFLSAGRIGEWNTEAFF. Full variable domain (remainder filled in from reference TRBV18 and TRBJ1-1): NAGVMQNPRHLVRRRGQEARLRCSPMKGHSHVYWYRQLPEEGLKFMVYLQKENIIDESGMPKERFSAEFPKEGPSILRIQQVVRGDSAAYFCASSFLSAGRIGEWNTEAFFGQGTRLTVV.

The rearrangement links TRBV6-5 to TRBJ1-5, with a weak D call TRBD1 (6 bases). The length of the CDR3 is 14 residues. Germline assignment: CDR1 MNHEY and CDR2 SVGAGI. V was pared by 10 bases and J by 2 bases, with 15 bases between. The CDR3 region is CAKLQGGGNQPQHF. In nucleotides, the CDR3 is TGTGCCAAACTACAGGGAGGGGGCAATCAGCCCCAGCATTTT.

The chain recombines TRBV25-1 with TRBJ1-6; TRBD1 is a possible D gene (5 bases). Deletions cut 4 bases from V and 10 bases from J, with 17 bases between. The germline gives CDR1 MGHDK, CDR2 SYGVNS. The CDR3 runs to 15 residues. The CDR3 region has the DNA TGTGCCAGCAGTGGGGGACGGGGAGGGGAATCACCCCTCCACTTT. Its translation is CASSGGRGGESPLHF.

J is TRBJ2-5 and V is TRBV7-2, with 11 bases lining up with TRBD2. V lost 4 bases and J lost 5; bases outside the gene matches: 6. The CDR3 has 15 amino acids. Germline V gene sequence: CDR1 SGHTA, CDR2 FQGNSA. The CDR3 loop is CASSSRLAGLETQYF. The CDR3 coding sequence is TGTGCCAGCAGCTCCAGACTAGCGGGATTGGAGACCCAGTACTTC.

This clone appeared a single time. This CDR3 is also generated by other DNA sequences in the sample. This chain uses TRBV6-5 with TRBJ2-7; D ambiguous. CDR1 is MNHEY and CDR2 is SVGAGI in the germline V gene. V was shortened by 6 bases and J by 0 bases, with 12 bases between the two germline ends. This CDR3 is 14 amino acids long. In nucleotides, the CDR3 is TGTGCCAGCAGCTACGGTCGGAGCTCCTACGAGCAGTACTTC. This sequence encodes CASSYGRSSYEQYF.

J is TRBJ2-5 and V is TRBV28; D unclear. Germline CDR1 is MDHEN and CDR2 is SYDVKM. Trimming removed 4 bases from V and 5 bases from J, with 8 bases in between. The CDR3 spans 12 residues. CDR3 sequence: CASSSGHETQYF. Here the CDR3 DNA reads TGTGCCAGCAGTTCGGGTCATGAGACCCAGTACTTC.

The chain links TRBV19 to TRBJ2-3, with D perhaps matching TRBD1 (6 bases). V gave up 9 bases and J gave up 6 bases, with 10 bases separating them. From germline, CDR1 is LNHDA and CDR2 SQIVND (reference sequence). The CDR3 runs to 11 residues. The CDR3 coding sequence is TGTGCCAGCTCCCAGGGGGATACGCAGTATTTT. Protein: CASSQGDTQYF.

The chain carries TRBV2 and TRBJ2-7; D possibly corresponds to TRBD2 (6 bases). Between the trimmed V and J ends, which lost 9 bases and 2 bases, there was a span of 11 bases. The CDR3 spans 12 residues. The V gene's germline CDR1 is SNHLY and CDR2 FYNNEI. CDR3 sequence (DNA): TGTGCCAGGGGGACTCAGCCCTACGAGCAGTACTTC. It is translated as CARGTQPYEQYF.

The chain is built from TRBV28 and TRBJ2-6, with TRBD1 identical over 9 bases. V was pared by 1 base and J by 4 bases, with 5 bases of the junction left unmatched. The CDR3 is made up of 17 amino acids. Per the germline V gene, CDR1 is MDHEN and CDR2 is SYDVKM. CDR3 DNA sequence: TGTGCCAGCAGTTTATTACAGGGGGCGCGGGGGGCCAACGTCCTGACTTTC. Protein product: CASSLLQGARGANVLTF. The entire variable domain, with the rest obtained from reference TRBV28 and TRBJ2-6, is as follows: DVKVTQSSRYLVKRTGEKVFLECVQDMDHENMFWYRQDPGLGLRLIYFSYDVKMKEKGDIPEGYSVSREKKERFSLILESASTNQTSMYLCASSLLQGARGANVLTFGAGSRLTVL.

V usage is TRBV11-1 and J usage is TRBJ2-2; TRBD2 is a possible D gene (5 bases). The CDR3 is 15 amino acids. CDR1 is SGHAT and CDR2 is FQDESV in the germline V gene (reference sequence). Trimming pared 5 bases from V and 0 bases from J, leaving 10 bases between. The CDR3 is CASSHGGANTGELFF. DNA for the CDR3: TGTGCCAGCAGCCACGGAGGCGCGAACACCGGGGAGCTGTTTTTT. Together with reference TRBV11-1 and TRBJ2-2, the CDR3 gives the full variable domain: EAEVAQSPRYKITEKSQAVAFWCDPISGHATLYWYRQILGQGPELLVQFQDESVVDDSQLPKDRFSAERLKGVDSTLKIQPAELGDSAMYLCASSHGGANTGELFFGEGSRLTVL.

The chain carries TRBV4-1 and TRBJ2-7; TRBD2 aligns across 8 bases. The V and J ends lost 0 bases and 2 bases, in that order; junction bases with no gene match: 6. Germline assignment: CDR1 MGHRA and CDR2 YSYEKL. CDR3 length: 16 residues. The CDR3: CASSQEGIAGPYEQYF. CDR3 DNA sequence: TGCGCCAGCAGCCAAGAGGGGATAGCGGGACCCTACGAGCAGTACTTC.

The CDR3: CASSPRTSGNKYF. CDR3 coding DNA: TGTGCCAGCAGCCCGCGGACTAGCGGGAACAAGTATTTT. The chain employs TRBV6-5 and TRBJ2-3; 12 bases map to TRBD2. V was pared by 6 bases and J by 13 bases, with 8 bases of the junction left unmatched. The CDR3 totals 13 residues. Germline CDR1 MNHEY, CDR2 SVGAGI.